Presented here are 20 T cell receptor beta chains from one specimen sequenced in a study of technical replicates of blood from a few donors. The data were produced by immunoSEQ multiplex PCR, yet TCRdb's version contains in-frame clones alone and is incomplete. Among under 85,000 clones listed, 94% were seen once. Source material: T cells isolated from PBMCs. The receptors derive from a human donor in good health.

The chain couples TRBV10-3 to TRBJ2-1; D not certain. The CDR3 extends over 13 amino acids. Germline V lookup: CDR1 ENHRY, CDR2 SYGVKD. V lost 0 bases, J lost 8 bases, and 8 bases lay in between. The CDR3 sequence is CAISESGPHEQFF. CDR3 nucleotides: TGTGCCATCAGTGAGTCTGGGCCTCATGAGCAGTTCTTC.

CDR3 DNA sequence: TGTGCCACCAGCAGAGCGCGACAGGGAAAAACTGAAGCTTTCTTT. This gives the protein CATSRARQGKTEAFF. The chain combines TRBV15 with TRBJ1-1; 7 positions agree with TRBD1. Germline CDR1 LNHNV, CDR2 YYDKDF (reference sequence). V lost 1 base, J lost 5 bases, and 7 bases stayed unmatched. This CDR3 is 15 amino acids long.

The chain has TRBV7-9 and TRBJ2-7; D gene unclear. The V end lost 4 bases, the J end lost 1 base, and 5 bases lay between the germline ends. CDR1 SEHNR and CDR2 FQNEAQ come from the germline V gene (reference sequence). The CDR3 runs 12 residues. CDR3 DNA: TGTGCCAGCAGCTCCGCGTCCTACGAGCAGTACTTC. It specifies CASSSASYEQYF.

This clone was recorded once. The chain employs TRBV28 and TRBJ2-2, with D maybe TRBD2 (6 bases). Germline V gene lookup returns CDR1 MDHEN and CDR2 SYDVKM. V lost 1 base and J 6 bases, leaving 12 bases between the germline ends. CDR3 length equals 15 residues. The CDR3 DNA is TGTGCCAGCAGTTTATATGGAGGGGCAGCCGGGGAGCTGTTTTTT. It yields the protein CASSLYGGAAGELFF. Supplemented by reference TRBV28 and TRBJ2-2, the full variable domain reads DVKVTQSSRYLVKRTGEKVFLECVQDMDHENMFWYRQDPGLGLRLIYFSYDVKMKEKGDIPEGYSVSREKKERFSLILESASTNQTSMYLCASSLYGGAAGELFFGEGSRLTVL.

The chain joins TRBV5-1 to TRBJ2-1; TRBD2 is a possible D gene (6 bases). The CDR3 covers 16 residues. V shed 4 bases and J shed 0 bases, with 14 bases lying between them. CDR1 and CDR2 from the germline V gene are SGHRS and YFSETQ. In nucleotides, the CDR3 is TGCGCCAGCAGCCCGGGGGTTAGTAACTCCTACAATGAGCAGTTCTTC. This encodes CASSPGVSNSYNEQFF.

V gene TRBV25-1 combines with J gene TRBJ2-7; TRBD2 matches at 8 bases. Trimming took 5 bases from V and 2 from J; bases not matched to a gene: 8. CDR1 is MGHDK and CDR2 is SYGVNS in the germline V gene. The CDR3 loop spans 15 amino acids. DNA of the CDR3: TGTGCCAGCAGTCCTCAGCGGGGGAGACCCTACGAGCAGTACTTC. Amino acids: CASSPQRGRPYEQYF.

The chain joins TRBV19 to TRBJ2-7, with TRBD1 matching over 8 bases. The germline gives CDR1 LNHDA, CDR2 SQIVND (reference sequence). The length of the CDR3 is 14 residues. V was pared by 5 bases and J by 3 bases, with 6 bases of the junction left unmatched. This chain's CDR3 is CASSAGQGGYEQYF. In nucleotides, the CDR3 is TGTGCCAGTAGTGCCGGACAGGGAGGCTACGAGCAGTACTTC.

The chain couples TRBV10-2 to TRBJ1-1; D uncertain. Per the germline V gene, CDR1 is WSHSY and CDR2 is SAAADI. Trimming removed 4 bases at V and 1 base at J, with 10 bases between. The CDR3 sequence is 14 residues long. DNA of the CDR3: TGCGCCAGCAGTGTCCAGCGACCGAACACTGAAGCTTTCTTT. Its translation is CASSVQRPNTEAFF.

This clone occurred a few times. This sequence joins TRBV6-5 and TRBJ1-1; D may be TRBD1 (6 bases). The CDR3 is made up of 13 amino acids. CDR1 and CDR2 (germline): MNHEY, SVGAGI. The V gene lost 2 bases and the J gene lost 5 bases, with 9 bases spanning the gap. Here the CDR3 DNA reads TGTGCCAGCAGTTACGTGGGGGCAACTGAAGCTTTCTTT. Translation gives CASSYVGATEAFF.

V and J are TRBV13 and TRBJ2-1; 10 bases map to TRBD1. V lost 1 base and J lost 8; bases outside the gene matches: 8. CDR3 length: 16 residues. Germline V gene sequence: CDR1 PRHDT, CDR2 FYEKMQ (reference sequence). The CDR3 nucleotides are TGTGCCAGCAGCTTAGATGGACAGGGGGATGACGATGAGCAGTTCTTC. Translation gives CASSLDGQGDDDEQFF.

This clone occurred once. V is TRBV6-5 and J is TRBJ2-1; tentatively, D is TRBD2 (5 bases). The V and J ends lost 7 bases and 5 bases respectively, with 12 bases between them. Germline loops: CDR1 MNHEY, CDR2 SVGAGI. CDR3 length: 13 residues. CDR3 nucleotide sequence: TGTGCCAGCACCCCGAGGACTCACAATGAGCAGTTCTTC. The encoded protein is CASTPRTHNEQFF.

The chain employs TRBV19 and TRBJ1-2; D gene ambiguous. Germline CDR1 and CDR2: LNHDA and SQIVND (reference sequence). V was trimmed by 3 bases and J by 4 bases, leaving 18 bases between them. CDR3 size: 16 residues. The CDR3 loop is CASSIEPDNNFYGYTF. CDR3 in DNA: TGTGCCAGTAGTATTGAACCAGACAACAACTTCTATGGCTACACCTTC.

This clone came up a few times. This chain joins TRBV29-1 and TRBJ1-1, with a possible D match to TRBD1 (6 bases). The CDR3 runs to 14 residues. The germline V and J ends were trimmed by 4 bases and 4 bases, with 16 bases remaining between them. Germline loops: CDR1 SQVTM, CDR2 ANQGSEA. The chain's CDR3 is CSVADTGFRTEAFF. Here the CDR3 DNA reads TGCAGCGTTGCGGATACAGGGTTTCGCACTGAAGCTTTCTTT.

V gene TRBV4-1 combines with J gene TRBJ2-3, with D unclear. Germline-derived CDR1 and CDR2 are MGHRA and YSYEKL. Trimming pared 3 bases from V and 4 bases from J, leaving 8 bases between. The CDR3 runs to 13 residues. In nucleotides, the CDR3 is TGCGCCAGCAGCCAGGAGCGCCCAGATACGCAGTATTTT. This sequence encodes CASSQERPDTQYF.

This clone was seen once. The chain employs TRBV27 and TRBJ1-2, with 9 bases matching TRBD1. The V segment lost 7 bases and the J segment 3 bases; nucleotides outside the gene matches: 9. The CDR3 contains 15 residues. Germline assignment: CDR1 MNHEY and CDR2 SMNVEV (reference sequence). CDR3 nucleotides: TGTGCCAGCACCCCCGGGACAGGGCTTCACTATGGCTACACCTTC. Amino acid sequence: CASTPGTGLHYGYTF.

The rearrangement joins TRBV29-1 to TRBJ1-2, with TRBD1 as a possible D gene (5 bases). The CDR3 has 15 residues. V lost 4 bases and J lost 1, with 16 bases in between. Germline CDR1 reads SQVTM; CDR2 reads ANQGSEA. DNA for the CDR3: TGCAGCGTTGTTCTGCAGCAGGGCATTAACTATGGCTACACCTTC. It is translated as CSVVLQQGINYGYTF.

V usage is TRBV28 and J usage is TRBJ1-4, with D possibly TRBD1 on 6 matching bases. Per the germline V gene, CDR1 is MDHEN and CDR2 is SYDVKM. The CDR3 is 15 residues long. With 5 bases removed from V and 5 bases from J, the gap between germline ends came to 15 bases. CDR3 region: CASSPPQGPNEKLFF. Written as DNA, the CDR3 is TGTGCCAGCAGTCCACCACAGGGACCGAATGAAAAACTGTTTTTT.

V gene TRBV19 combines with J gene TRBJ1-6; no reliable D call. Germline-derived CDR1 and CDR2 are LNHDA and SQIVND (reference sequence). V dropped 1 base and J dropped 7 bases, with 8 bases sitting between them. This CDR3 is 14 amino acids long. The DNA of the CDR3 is TGTGCCAGTAGTATAGGTGGCGGGAATTCACCCCTCCACTTT. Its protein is CASSIGGGNSPLHF. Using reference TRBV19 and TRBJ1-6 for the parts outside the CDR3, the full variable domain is DGGITQSPKYLFRKEGQNVTLSCEQNLNHDAMYWYRQDPGQGLRLIYYSQIVNDFQKGDIAEGYSVSREKKESFPLTVTSAQKNPTAFYLCASSIGGGNSPLHFGNGTRLTVT.

The CDR3 protein is CASSEGVADTQYF. The CDR3 nucleotides are TGTGCCAGCAGTGAAGGAGTAGCGGATACGCAGTATTTT. The chain has TRBV6-1 and TRBJ2-3; possibly TRBD2 for D (5 bases). V was cut by 1 base and J by 6 bases, with 8 bases left in between. The germline CDR1 and CDR2 sequences are MNHNS and SASEGT. This CDR3 region has 13 residues.

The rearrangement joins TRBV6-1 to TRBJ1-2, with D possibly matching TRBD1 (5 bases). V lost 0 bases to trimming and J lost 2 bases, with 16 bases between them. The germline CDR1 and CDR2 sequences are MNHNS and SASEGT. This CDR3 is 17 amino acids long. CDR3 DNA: TGTGCCAGCAGTGAAGCGCTTCGGGGGGGAATCAACTATGGCTACACCTTC. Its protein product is CASSEALRGGINYGYTF.